The clone carrying this T cell receptor (beta chain) was recorded many times. Unmatched junction bases numbered 19, after V lost 11 bases and J lost 10 bases. CDR1 and CDR2 (germline): SGHTA, FQGNSA. The CDR3 is 14 residues long. A sample-barcoded 5' primer and a J-beta primer mix were used in a second PCR of roughly 7 to 11 cycles. TCRdb analysed the 5' RACE reads with MiXCR anew, one entry per CDR3 protein. In the table there are about 970,000 distinct CDR3 sequences, roughly 50% of which are singletons. The entry originates in a study of blood T cells in healthy people across ages. The rearrangement uses TRBV7-2 and TRBJ1-2; 7 nucleotides agree with TRBD1. Sample: blood. This TCR derives from an older woman in good health. CDR3 in amino acids: CALRLRQGQGVYTF. The CDR3 nucleotides read TGTGCCCTCAGATTACGACAAGGGCAGGGGGTCTACACCTTC.